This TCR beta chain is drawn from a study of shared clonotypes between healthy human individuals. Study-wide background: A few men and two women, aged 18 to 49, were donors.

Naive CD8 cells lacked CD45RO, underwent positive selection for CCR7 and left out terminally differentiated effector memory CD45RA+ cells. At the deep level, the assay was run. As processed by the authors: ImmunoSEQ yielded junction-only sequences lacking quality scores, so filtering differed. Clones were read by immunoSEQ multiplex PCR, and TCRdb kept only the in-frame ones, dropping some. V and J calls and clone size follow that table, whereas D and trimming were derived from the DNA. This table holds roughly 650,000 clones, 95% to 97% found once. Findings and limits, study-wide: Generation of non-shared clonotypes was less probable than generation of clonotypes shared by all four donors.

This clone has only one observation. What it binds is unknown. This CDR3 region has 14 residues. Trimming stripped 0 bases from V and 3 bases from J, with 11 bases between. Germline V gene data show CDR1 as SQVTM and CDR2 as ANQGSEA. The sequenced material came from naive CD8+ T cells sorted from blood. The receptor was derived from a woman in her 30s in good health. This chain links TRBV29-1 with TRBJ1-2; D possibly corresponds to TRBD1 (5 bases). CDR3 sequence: CSVEDIGDYYGYTF. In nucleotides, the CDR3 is TGCAGCGTTGAAGATATCGGGGACTACTATGGCTACACCTTC.